This TCR beta chain comes out of a study of CD8+CD57+ T cells in acquired aplastic anemia. About the research overall: Isolated CD4+ and CD8+ cells, once sorted, yielded DNA averaging about 3.1 ug.

Note on this clonotype: This may arise from a read error, as a much more abundant clone is one base away.

The patients chosen for sequencing had shown expansion of CD8+CD57+ cells (detected by flow cytometry). The CDR3 extends over 12 amino acids. The germline V gene has CDR1 SQVTM and CDR2 ANQGSEA. Researchers used genomic DNA as the template to profile TCR beta VDJ and CDR3. TCRdb reprocessed the reads with MiXCR, giving one entry per CDR3 protein. The table shows 160,000 or so distinct CDR3 sequences, with around half occurring only once. The receptor was derived from a human donor with aplastic anemia. The J gene is TRBJ1-1, the V gene TRBV29-1; D ambiguous. The sequencing input was sorted CD4+, CD8+, or CD8+CD57+ T cells (not recorded which) from PBMCs. The CDR3 spells CSVESENSEASF. The CDR3 coding sequence is TGCAGCGTTGAAAGCGAAAACAGTGAAGCTTCCTTT.